This TCR beta chain was captured by sequencing in a study of blood T cells in healthy people across ages. The germline V gene encodes CDR1 MNHEY and CDR2 SVGEGT. This CDR3 has 17 amino acids. J gave up 3 bases and V 3 bases, and 14 bases lay outside the gene matches. A J-beta primer mix and a sample-barcoded 5' primer were used in a second PCR of about 7 to 12 cycles. Using its own MiXCR run on the 5' RACE reads, TCRdb lists one record per CDR3 protein. There are hundreds of thousands of distinct CDR3 sequences in the sample; around 54% occur only once, and 30% to 40% lies in the top ten. This clonotype was picked up one time.

This chain joins TRBV6-2 or TRBV6-3 and TRBJ2-7; 7 bases are a match to TRBD2. Sequenced material: blood. This sequence was found in a man between 60 and 70 years old in good health. The CDR3 sequence: CASSYSSGREYDYEQYF. The DNA for the CDR3 is TGTGCCAGCAGTTATTCGTCCGGGCGGGAGTATGACTACGAGCAGTACTTC.